The 3 T cell receptor beta chains below come from one sample, sequenced in a study of T cells in Graves' hyperthyroidism and ophthalmopathy. The investigators amplified TCR beta CDR3 regions from RNA transcripts. HTBI primers were used for first-round RT-PCR of the TCR CDR3. TCRdb re-derived calls from the multiplex PCR reads in MiXCR, one entry per CDR3 protein. The data hold some 700,000 distinct CDR3 sequences, with about 18% observed a single time. The sequenced sample was blood. The origin of the receptors is a man in his fifties with Graves' hyperthyroidism.

This clonotype has at least ten counts. The chain carries TRBV9 and TRBJ2-5; TRBD1 is a possible D gene (6 bases). There are 17 residues in the CDR3. Trimming pared 3 bases from V and 3 bases from J, leaving 21 bases between. Germline V gene sequence: CDR1 SGDLS, CDR2 YYNGEE. The chain's CDR3 is CASSAPNTRAGEETQYF. CDR3 coding DNA: TGTGCCAGCAGCGCACCTAATACGCGGGCAGGGGAAGAGACCCAGTACTTC.

The chain recombines TRBV20-1 with TRBJ2-7, with 9 bases lining up with TRBD1. The V gene's germline CDR1 is DFQATT and CDR2 SNEGSKA (reference sequence). The CDR3 covers 14 residues. V was pared by 4 bases and J by 2 bases, with 6 bases of the junction left unmatched. CDR3 in amino acids: CSATLTGGPYEQYF. The CDR3, as DNA: TGCAGTGCTACCCTGACAGGGGGACCCTACGAGCAGTACTTC.

This clonotype was detected many times. V is TRBV12-3 or TRBV12-4 and J is TRBJ2-2, with 10 nucleotides matching TRBD2. The junction had 2 bases not matched to a gene; V was cut back by 5 bases and J by 2 bases. This CDR3 contains 15 residues. The DNA for the CDR3 is TGTGCCAGCAGTACACTAGCGGGAAACACCGGGGAGCTGTTTTTT. Protein product: CASSTLAGNTGELFF.